This T cell receptor beta chain is from a study of blood T cell repertoires in COVID-19. Assay: immunoSEQ multiplex PCR; the TCRdb copy retains only in-frame clones and omits some. The data hold about 250,000 clones, with 85% observed a single time. Germline V gives CDR1 LGHNT, CDR2 FRNRAP. Trimming left V 7 bases short and J 8 bases short, with 21 bases between. The CDR3 has 15 amino acids. The sequenced sample consisted of peripheral blood. The clonotype was recovered from a man between 45 and 60 years old with COVID-19, enrolled during active disease. The chain has TRBV12-5 and TRBJ2-1; tentatively, D is TRBD2 (6 bases). The CDR3 sequence: CASALGGSVADEQFF. The CDR3 nucleotides read TGTGCTAGTGCTCTGGGGGGAAGCGTGGCGGATGAGCAGTTCTTC.